This T cell receptor beta chain was sequenced during a study of blood T cell repertoires in COVID-19. Whole-study context: Samples came from the United States, Italy and Spain, spanning acute and convalescent COVID-19. Sources were T cells, B-cell-depleted T cells, or PBMCs; the material itself was cDNA or gDNA.

This clone came up a few times. In the study's own analysis: For nucleated cells, counts were estimated from reference gene primer amplification. The repertoire was sequenced with immunoSEQ multiplex PCR; TCRdb's copy has only in-frame clones and lacks some. Clone size and the V and J calls come from that table; the DNA yielded D and trimming. The profile shows more than 250,000 clones, approximately 82% of them singletons. The CDR3 has 14 residues. Trimming at V came to 5 bases and at J to 1 base, leaving 4 bases not matched to a gene. Germline V gene data show CDR1 as SGHTA and CDR2 as FQGNSA. The sample taken for sequencing was peripheral blood. V is TRBV7-2 and J is TRBJ1-2, with 7 nucleotides matching TRBD1. This TCR came from a woman in her fifties or sixties with acute or convalescent COVID-19. CDR3 in amino acids: CASSPNRGNYGYTF. The CDR3 region has the DNA TGTGCCAGCAGCCCGAACAGGGGTAACTATGGCTACACCTTC.